This record looks at one TCR beta chain sequence and its context. Its antigen specificity is not known. Within one base of it there is no much larger clone, and no base qualities were kept. The data stem from a study of cytomegalovirus exposure and HLA in healthy donors (dated by TCRdb to the late 2010s). The study in broad terms: An earlier analysis of 550 to 700 of the donors reported more than 250 Gb of sequence data and 117 million unique TCR beta sequences from about 179 million T cells. An early release covering roughly 640 HLA-typed donors comprised about 310 gigabases of sequencing data and 85 million or so unique TCR sequences. Of the approximately 400 genotyped donors, over 70% fell in the genetic ancestry cluster associated with self-reported Caucasian donors. The study aimed to test whether cataloging public T cell receptors could reveal signatures of past pathogen exposure. The study used immunosequencing to profile the T cell repertoires of approximately 650 subjects and linked those repertoires to cytomegalovirus serostatus. Besides the first cohort of 550 to 750 subjects, a separate validation cohort made up of roughly 120 different subjects was used. High-throughput TCR immunosequencing, statistical association of individual TCRs with disease status, and machine learning were combined to predict cytomegalovirus infection status. To study patterns of TCR occurrence, a later analysis re-analyzed previously published TCR beta repertoires from just over 650 donors and added high-resolution HLA genotyping. Rather than drawing on any new phenotypic data, the later analysis identified candidate immune exposures from TCR beta sequences and the way those sequences occurred across donors. An earlier analysis of around 580 of the donors used high-throughput TCR beta sequencing to judge whether each TCR beta V gene segment behaved as functional or pseudogenic. Donor age, sex, ethnicity and CMV serostatus were compiled alongside the repertoire data. A later genetic analysis took genome-wide SNP genotypes for about 65% of the 666 donors and used that subset as a discovery cohort. All discovery cohort repertoires had been generated using a single sequencing platform. Both class I and class II loci were covered by HLA typing, at four-digit resolution. The number of typed donors differed by locus: 629-630 for A, B, C, DRB1 and DQB1; 500 to 550 for DQA1; approximately 610 for DPA1; and roughly 450 for DPB1. Roughly five DR-DQ haplotypes were handled as single units for association and clustering because linkage in the cohort was strong. Among about 400 genotyped donors of the cohort, an average of around 240,000 unique TCR beta nucleotide sequences was sequenced per donor, of which 15% to 20% were non-productive. Points the paper makes about the study in general: The study listed 170 or so TCR beta chains as associated with cytomegalovirus. Cytomegalovirus status was reported to be diagnosed by the classifier with high specificity and sensitivity in both the original and validation cohorts. The presence/absence analyses assumed that sequencing depth was roughly uniform across donors, and that assumption may not be true. In an earlier analysis of approximately 600 of the donors, most TCR beta V segments were observed in productive rearrangements about 87% or about 30% of the time, broadly matching IMGT annotations. The authors suggested that the approach could potentially be extended to other disease states and immunological phenotypes. According to a later analysis, parvovirus B19, influenza, CMV and Epstein-Barr virus appeared linked to several top co-occurrence clusters. In a later genetic analysis, a missense DCLRE1C variant was associated with V-gene and J-gene trimming of TCR beta chains, and the association was replicated in an independent cohort. At a false discovery rate of 0.05, a later analysis linked 15,000 to 20,000 TCR beta sequences to specific HLA alleles. Because the 87-base-pair reads could not distinguish some IMGT-functional V segments, including TRBV6-2 and TRBV6-3, those segments were excluded. When HLA alleles, especially DR and DQ, strongly co-occurred, TCR associations were difficult to assign to individual alleles. Most CMV-associated TCR beta chains appeared to be HLA-restricted in a later analysis, and the HLA associations seemed to be driven largely by CMV exposure. HLA typing was unavailable for some donors at each locus, so association tests used only the typed subset. Correlated functional status among segregating V segments might be attributable to linkage disequilibrium, but an unknown experimental factor could not be ruled out. A few of the identified cytomegalovirus-associated TCR beta chains were confirmed in vitro to be specific for cytomegalovirus antigens. A group of highly shared sequence variants was considered likely to be a technical artifact of the sequencing pipeline. The only immune exposure information available for the cohort was CMV serostatus. A further reported finding was that TCR beta sequences accurately predicted the HLA-A and HLA-B alleles for most subjects in the first cohort. According to a later analysis, TCR association rates differed among HLA loci, with DRB1 alleles showing the most associated TCRs and HLA-C alleles showing the fewest. Compared with equally common non-associated chains, HLA-associated TCR beta chains in a later analysis were more clonally expanded and had lower generation probabilities. Because counts were too low, roughly 17 rarely observed V segments, including chromosome 9 orphons, were left out of the earlier analysis of approximately 580 of the donors. According to a later genetic analysis, donors in an Asian-associated ancestry cluster had fewer N-insertions in productive TCRs than the approximately 710-donor mean. Most TCR sequences were seen in very few donors, while some public TCRs were found in many individuals. This cohort had only TCR beta chains sequenced, and the lack of alpha or paired-chain data limited which features could be detected.

The cohort comprised under 700 healthy bone marrow donors. All cohort members were sampled while nominally healthy, although unrecorded immune exposures were likely present. The donor tested CMV seronegative and was one of the 352 seronegative cohort members. Every donor gave a peripheral blood sample, and the peripheral blood mononuclear cells from that sample were used for TCR beta sequencing. The Qiagen DNeasy Blood Extraction Kit was used to extract genomic DNA from the blood cell samples. To prepare the library, the immunoSEQ multiplex PCR assay was applied. A mixture of 60 forward primers for TCR Vbeta segments and 13 reverse primers for TCR Jbeta segments was used in the multiplex PCR. Amplification of the CDR3 region of rearranged TCR beta genes was performed with a multiplex PCR assay on genomic DNA. Amplified TCR beta libraries were sequenced as 87-base-pair reads on the Illumina HiSeq System. The authors' pipeline ran thus. A later analysis counted about 80 million unique TCR beta chains across the 700 or so repertoires, and 9 million to 14 million of these chains were shared by at least two donors. Raw reads were error-corrected and collapsed into unique sequences with a nearest-neighbor algorithm that merged closely related sequences to remove PCR and sequencing errors. V, D and J gene segments were assigned by aligning CDR3 sequences to IMGT reference sequences. For a sequence to be retained, a match of at least six nucleotides to both a V gene segment and a J gene segment was required. A rearrangement was called productive if the CDR3 had no stop codons and remained in frame with V and J, and every other rearrangement was called non-productive. CDR3 was defined by IMGT convention, running from the second conserved V-encoded cysteine to the conserved J-encoded phenylalanine. The earlier analysis of about 640 of the donors excluded any sequence lacking an unambiguous match to a single V gene segment. In an earlier analysis of around 600 of the donors, V segments were called functional above 56.7% productive rearrangements and were called segregating when the between-donor standard deviation exceeded 5%. To diagnose cytomegalovirus status from the catalog of TCR beta chain sequences, a statistical classification framework was built. A later analysis assigned V and J genes by comparing TCR nucleotide sequences with IMGT/GENE-DB human TR gene sequences. The TCRdist pipeline was used in a later analysis to assign CDR3 sequences and most-parsimonious VDJ recombination scenarios. In a later analysis, each TCR beta chain was defined by its CDR3 amino acid sequence together with its V-gene family, and reads lacking a unique V-gene family were excluded. In a later analysis, 500 to 700 highly shared, low-generation-probability nucleotide sequences were removed to address suspected cross-contamination and a sequencing artifact. For each public chain, a later analysis derived a clonal expansion index from normalized ranks of inferred template counts within each repertoire. A later analysis computed generation probabilities with a VDJ recombination model fitted to out-of-frame rearrangements, and checked the results against IGoR. In a later analysis, TCR-TCR, TCR-HLA and TCR-CMV co-occurrence was scored with hypergeometric tests, and a repertoire-size bias correction was applied to TCR pairs. To estimate false discovery rates, a later analysis permuted the HLA or CMV assignments 20 times. In a later analysis, co-occurring TCRs were grouped with DBSCAN, and TCRdist sequence similarity was added when clustering was performed within HLA-allele-positive subsets. Repertoires with fewer than 30,000 or more than 120,000 public chains were left out of co-occurrence clustering, as were roughly five repertoires with anomalous nucleotide sharing. TCRdb holds this immuneACCESS table with in-frame rearrangements only. Some clones are missing; in checked studies, unresolved V genes explain under half, and the rest has no known cause. From that table come the V and J calls and clone size; the DNA was used to work out D and trimming. Within this sample are over 150,000 clones, with 65% to 80% of them counted one time only. The ten largest account for about 4.5% of the sample.

In the germline V gene, CDR1 corresponds to ENHRY and CDR2 to SYGVKD. The CDR3 spans 13 residues, from the cysteine through the phenylalanine. CDR3 DNA is the only sequence kept; it has 39 bases, read in frame from the first base. Germline trimming amounts to 7 bases on V and 8 bases on J, with 3 as the count of junction bases outside the gene matches. Sequenced input: PBMCs. This receptor was identified in a man between 40 and 49 years old in good health and CMV-seronegative. The rearrangement combines TRBV10-3 with TRBJ1-6; TRBD1 lines up with 9 middle nucleotides. The CDR3 reads as follows: CAIKGQGDSPLHF. The bases are TGTGCCATCAAGGGACAGGGCGATTCACCCCTCCACTTT.